This T cell receptor (beta chain) was identified in a study of blood T cell repertoires in COVID-19. Germline CDR1 is MGHDK and CDR2 is SYGVNS. V lost 1 base, J lost 7 bases, and 20 bases lay in between. The CDR3 is 17 residues long. This clone was found a few times. TCRdb's copy holds only in-frame clones and misses some; the assay was immunoSEQ multiplex PCR. The table includes roughly 500,000 clones, 70% to 90% detected once. This TCR came from a woman aged 35 to 49 who had recovered from COVID-19. The material sequenced was PBMCs or T cells enriched from blood (not recorded which). V is TRBV25-1 and J is TRBJ1-5; D gene unclear. The CDR3 DNA reads as TGTGCCAGCAGTGAATCCCCGGGGTGGGGAAGAGGACAGCCCCAGCATTTT. Protein: CASSESPGWGRGQPQHF.